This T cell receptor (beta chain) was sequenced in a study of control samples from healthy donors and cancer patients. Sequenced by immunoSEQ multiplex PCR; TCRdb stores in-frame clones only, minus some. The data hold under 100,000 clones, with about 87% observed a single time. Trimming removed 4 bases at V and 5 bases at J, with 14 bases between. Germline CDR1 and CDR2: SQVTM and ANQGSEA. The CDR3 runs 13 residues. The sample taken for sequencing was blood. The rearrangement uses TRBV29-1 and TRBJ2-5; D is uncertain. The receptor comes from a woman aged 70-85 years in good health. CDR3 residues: CSVARMTLETQYF. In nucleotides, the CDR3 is TGCAGCGTTGCCCGGATGACTCTTGAGACCCAGTACTTC.